This TCR beta chain derives from a study of blood T cells in healthy people across ages. Findings and limits, study-wide: Diversity figures based on one million T cells were deemed too low.

This clonotype appeared a few times. Its target is unknown. For the second PCR, which ran for about 7 to 11 cycles, a sample-barcoded 5' primer and a J-beta primer mix were used. MiXCR, run by TCRdb on the 5' RACE reads, gives a single entry per CDR3 protein. This sample has about 1.4 million distinct CDR3 sequences; approximately 60% occur once, and the top ten carry 5.5% to 8%. The CDR3 runs 14 residues. Trimming took 3 bases from V and 4 from J, leaving 10 bases between them. Sequenced input: blood. The rearrangement joins TRBV12-3 or TRBV12-4 to TRBJ2-1; D possibly matches TRBD1 or TRBD2 (5 bases each). The origin of this receptor is a young man in good health. CDR3 region: CASSFGTAYNEQFF. DNA of the CDR3: TGTGCCAGCAGTTTCGGGACGGCGTACAATGAGCAGTTCTTC.